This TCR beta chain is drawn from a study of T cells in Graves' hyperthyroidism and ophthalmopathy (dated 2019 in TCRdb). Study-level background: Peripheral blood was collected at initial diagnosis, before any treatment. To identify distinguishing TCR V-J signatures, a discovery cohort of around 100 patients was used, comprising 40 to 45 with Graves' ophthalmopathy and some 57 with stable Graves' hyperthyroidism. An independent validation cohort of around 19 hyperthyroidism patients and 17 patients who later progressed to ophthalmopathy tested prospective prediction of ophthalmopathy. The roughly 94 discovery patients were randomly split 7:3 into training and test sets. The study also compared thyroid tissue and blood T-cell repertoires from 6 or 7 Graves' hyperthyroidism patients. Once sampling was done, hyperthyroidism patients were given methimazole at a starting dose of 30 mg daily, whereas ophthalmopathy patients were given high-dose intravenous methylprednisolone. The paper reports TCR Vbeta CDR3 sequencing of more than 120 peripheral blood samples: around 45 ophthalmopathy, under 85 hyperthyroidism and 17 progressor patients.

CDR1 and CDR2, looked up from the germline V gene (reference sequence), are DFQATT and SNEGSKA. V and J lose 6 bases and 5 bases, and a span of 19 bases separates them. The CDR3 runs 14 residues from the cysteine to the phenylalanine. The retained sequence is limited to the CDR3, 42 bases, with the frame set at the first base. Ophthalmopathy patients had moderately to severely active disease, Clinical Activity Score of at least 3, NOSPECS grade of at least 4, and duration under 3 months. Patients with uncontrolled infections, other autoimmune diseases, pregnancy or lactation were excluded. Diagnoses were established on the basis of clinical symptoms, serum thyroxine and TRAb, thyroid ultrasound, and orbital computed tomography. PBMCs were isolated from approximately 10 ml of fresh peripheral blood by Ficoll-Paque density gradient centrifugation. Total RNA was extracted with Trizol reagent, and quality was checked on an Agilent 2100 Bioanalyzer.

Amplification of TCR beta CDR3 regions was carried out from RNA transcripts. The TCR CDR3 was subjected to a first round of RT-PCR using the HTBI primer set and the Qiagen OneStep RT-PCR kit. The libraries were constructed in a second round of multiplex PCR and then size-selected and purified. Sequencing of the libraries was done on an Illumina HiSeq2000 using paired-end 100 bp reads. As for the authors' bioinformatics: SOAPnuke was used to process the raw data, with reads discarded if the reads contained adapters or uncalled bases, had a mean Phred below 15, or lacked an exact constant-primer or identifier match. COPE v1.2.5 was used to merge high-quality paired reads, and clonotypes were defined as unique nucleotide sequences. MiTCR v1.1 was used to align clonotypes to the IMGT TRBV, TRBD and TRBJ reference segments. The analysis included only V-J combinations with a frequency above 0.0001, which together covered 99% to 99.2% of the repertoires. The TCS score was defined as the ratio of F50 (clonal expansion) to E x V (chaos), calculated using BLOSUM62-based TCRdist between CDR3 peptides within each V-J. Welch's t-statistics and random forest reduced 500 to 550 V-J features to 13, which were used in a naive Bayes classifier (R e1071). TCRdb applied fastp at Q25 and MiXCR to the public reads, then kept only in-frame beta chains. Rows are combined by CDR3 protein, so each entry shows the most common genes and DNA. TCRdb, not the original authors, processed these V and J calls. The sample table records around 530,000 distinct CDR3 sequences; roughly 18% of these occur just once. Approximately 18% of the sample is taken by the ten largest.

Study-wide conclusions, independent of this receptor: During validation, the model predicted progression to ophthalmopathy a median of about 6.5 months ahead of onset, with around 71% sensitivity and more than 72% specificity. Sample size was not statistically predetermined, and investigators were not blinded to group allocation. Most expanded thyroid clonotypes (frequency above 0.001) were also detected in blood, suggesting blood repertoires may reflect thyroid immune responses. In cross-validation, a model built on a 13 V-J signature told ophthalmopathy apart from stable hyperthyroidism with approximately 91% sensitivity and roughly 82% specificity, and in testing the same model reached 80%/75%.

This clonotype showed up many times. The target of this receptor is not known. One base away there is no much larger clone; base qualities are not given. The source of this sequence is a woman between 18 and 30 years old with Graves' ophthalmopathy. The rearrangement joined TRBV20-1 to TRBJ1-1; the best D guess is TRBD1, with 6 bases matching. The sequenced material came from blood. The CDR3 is CSAEPPGGRTEAFF. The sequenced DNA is TGCAGTGCAGAACCTCCGGGGGGCCGAACTGAAGCTTTCTTT.